These 30 T cell receptor beta chains were sequenced from one sample in a study of blood T cells in healthy people across ages. A J-beta primer mix and a sample-barcoded 5' primer were used in a second PCR of roughly 7 to 12 cycles. TCRdb reprocessed the 5' RACE reads with MiXCR, giving one entry per CDR3 protein. Found here are fewer than 750,000 distinct CDR3 sequences, around 52% of them singletons; the top ten hold approximately 12%. The sequencing sample was made of blood. These receptors all stem from a woman over 75 in good health.

The V gene is TRBV7-9, the J gene TRBJ2-5; TRBD2 is a possible D gene (5 bases). The ends were cut back, 5 bases at V and 4 bases at J, with 11 bases in the middle. Germline-derived CDR1 and CDR2 are SEHNR and FQNEAQ (reference sequence). CDR3 size: 13 residues. The CDR3 sequence: CASSRKGRETQYF. The CDR3 nucleotides are TGTGCCAGCAGCCGAAAAGGGAGAGAGACCCAGTACTTC.

This clonotype was seen repeatedly, ten times or more. CDR3 region: CAISESRTEYF. The CDR3 nucleotides read TGTGCCATCAGTGAGTCCCGGACAGAGTACTTC. V is TRBV10-3 and J is TRBJ2-7; tentative D call: TRBD1 (6 bases). This CDR3 spans 11 amino acids. The germline gives CDR1 ENHRY, CDR2 SYGVKD. V dropped 0 bases and J dropped 11 bases, with 8 bases sitting between them.

The gene calls are TRBV14 and TRBJ1-2; the D gene is possibly TRBD1 (5 bases). The V gene lost 0 bases and the J gene lost 3 bases, with 11 bases spanning the gap. The CDR3 length is 15 residues. Germline V gives CDR1 SGHDN, CDR2 FVKESK. CDR3 sequence (DNA): TGTGCCAGCAGCCAAGATCGAGACAGACACTATGGCTACACCTTC. Protein sequence: CASSQDRDRHYGYTF.

In its sample, this clonotype was seen many times. The chain combines TRBV29-1 with TRBJ1-4; D not certain. CDR3 size: 11 residues. V lost 3 bases and J 7 bases, leaving 6 bases between the germline ends. The germline V gene encodes CDR1 SQVTM and CDR2 ANQGSEA. The CDR3 loop reads CSVEWFEKLFF. CDR3 bases: TGCAGCGTTGAGTGGTTTGAAAAACTGTTTTTT.

Ten or more counts support this clonotype. The V gene is TRBV29-1, the J gene TRBJ2-1, with a weak D call TRBD1 (5 bases). Germline CDR1 SQVTM, CDR2 ANQGSEA. Trimming took off 3 bases at V and 4 bases at J, with 7 bases between the two ends. The CDR3 has 12 amino acids. In DNA, the CDR3 is TGCAGCGTTGAGGCAGGGTACAATGAGCAGTTCTTC. Encoded protein: CSVEAGYNEQFF.

This chain uses TRBV9 with TRBJ2-1; the D gene could be TRBD1 or TRBD2 (6 bases each). Trimming removed 7 bases at V and 7 bases at J, with 12 bases between. The CDR3 covers 12 residues. In germline, CDR1 is SGDLS, CDR2 YYNGEE. The CDR3 is CASGGPGNEQFF. CDR3 sequence (DNA): TGTGCCAGCGGGGGGCCGGGGAATGAGCAGTTCTTC.

This clonotype turned up a few times. The rearrangement joins TRBV7-9 to TRBJ2-3; no definite D call. The length of the CDR3 is 13 residues. The germline V gene has CDR1 SEHNR and CDR2 FQNEAQ (reference sequence). Trimming removed 4 bases at V and 3 bases at J, with 8 bases between. The CDR3 reads CASSSSLTDTQYF. CDR3 nucleotide sequence: TGTGCCAGCAGCTCGAGCTTAACAGATACGCAGTATTTT.

This clonotype appeared many times. V gene TRBV3-1 combines with J gene TRBJ2-5; D gene ambiguous. The germline gives CDR1 LGHDT, CDR2 YNNKEL (reference sequence). Trimming cost V 2 bases and J 5 bases, with 9 bases left between them. CDR3 size: 13 residues. CDR3: CASSQRGFETQYF. CDR3 in DNA: TGTGCCAGCAGCCAAAGAGGCTTCGAGACCCAGTACTTC.

The rearrangement uses TRBV27 and TRBJ1-1, with D hard to call. CDR1 is MNHEY, CDR2 SMNVEV, per germline (reference sequence). This CDR3 spans 13 amino acids. V was cut by 0 bases and J by 5 bases, with 7 bases left in between. In nucleotides, the CDR3 is TGTGCCAGCAGTTTATCTCGGGAAACTGAAGCTTTCTTT. Its translation: CASSLSRETEAFF.

This clonotype was detected a few times. The chain carries TRBV4-1 and TRBJ1-1; TRBD1 is a possible D gene (5 bases). Per germline, CDR1 MGHRA and CDR2 YSYEKL. The CDR3 sequence is 17 residues long. Trimming took off 3 bases at V and 4 bases at J, with 21 bases between the two ends. The CDR3 spells CASSHAPGFGGRTEAFF. Here the CDR3 DNA reads TGCGCCAGCAGCCACGCCCCAGGGTTCGGGGGACGCACTGAAGCTTTCTTT.

Of note for this clonotype: A read error is possible here, since a much larger clone lies one base away. This rearrangement joins TRBV5-1 to TRBJ1-6, with D perhaps matching TRBD1 (6 bases). CDR1 SGHRS and CDR2 YFSETQ come from the germline V gene. The CDR3 consists of 16 residues. The CDR3 protein is CASSSSDSRDNSLLHF. The CDR3 bases are TGCGCCAGCAGCTCTTCAGACAGCCGGGACAATTCACTCCTCCACTTT.

The CDR3 protein is CASSDPGQGYGYTF. The CDR3 bases are TGTGCCAGCAGCGATCCGGGACAGGGGTATGGCTACACCTTC. The V and J genes are TRBV6-5 and TRBJ1-2; 10 positions match TRBD1. Losses at the gene ends were 6 bases for V and 5 bases for J; bases not matched to a gene: 6. This CDR3 has 14 residues. The V gene's germline CDR1 is MNHEY and CDR2 SVGAGI.

V is TRBV4-3 and J is TRBJ2-7; no definite D call. V lost 0 bases, J lost 3 bases, and 15 bases lay in between. CDR3 length: 16 amino acids. Germline CDR1 is LGHNA and CDR2 is YSLEER. The CDR3 sequence: CASSQDGLTEYYEQYF. The CDR3 DNA reads as TGCGCCAGCAGCCAAGATGGGCTGACGGAATACTACGAGCAGTACTTC.

This sequence joins TRBV27 and TRBJ1-1; D ambiguous. V lost 4 bases and J 4 bases, leaving 10 bases between the germline ends. Germline CDR1 MNHEY, CDR2 SMNVEV (reference sequence). The CDR3 consists of 13 residues. The CDR3 spells CASSSRGSTEAFF. The CDR3 coding sequence is TGTGCCAGCAGTTCCCGGGGTAGCACTGAAGCTTTCTTT.

This clonotype has a handful of counts. This rearrangement joins TRBV7-9 to TRBJ1-1; possibly TRBD1 for D (6 bases). The ends were cut back, 1 base at V and 6 bases at J, with 12 bases in the middle. Germline CDR1 reads SEHNR; CDR2 reads FQNEAQ (reference sequence). The CDR3 has 14 amino acids. The CDR3 bases are TGTGCCAGCAGCTTAGATTGGGACATCGCTGAAGCTTTCTTT. This gives the protein CASSLDWDIAEAFF.

The chain has TRBV4-1 and TRBJ2-5, with a tentative D call TRBD1 (6 bases). Trimming left V 1 base short and J 4 bases short, with 16 bases between. There are 16 residues in the CDR3. CDR1 and CDR2 from the germline V gene are MGHRA and YSYEKL. The CDR3 nucleotides read TGCGCCAGCAGCCAAGGGGGCAGGGGAAGTAGAGAGACCCAGTACTTC. Its protein product is CASSQGGRGSRETQYF.

The V call is TRBV27, the J call TRBJ2-3; TRBD2 matches 10 bases. The CDR3 extends over 14 amino acids. The V gene's germline CDR1 is MNHEY and CDR2 SMNVEV (reference sequence). The trim removed 6 bases at V and 5 bases at J, leaving 5 bases unmatched. CDR3 DNA sequence: TGTGCCAGCAGCACGGGACTAGCGAGAGATACGCAGTATTTT. It yields the protein CASSTGLARDTQYF.

The chain joins TRBV28 to TRBJ2-5; D is perhaps TRBD2 (6 bases). V was clipped by 6 bases and J by 4 bases, with 15 bases between them. This CDR3 is 14 amino acids long. CDR1 MDHEN and CDR2 SYDVKM come from the germline V gene. The CDR3 bases are TGTGCCAGCAGGGCAGGACTAAGTTCAGAGACCCAGTACTTC. This gives the protein CASRAGLSSETQYF.

Points on this clonotype: This sequence may be a read error, since a much larger clone differs from it by one base. This chain joins TRBV3-1 and TRBJ1-6, with D uncertain. The length of the CDR3 is 14 residues. Germline CDR1 LGHDT, CDR2 YNNKEL (reference sequence). Trimming removed 6 bases from V and 7 bases from J, with 13 bases in between. The CDR3 region has the DNA TGTGCCAGCAGGCAACTCGGAGGGAATTCACCCCTCCACTTT. This sequence encodes CASRQLGGNSPLHF.

The chain joins TRBV4-2 to TRBJ2-4; the match to TRBD2 covers 9 bases. This CDR3 is built from 19 residues. Per germline, CDR1 LGHNA and CDR2 YNFKEQ. With V trimmed by 0 bases and J by 0 bases, 9 bases remained unmatched. For the CDR3, the DNA is TGTGCCAGCAGCCAAGATGTCGCGGGGGGGGAACTAGCCAAAAACATTCAGTACTTC. This encodes CASSQDVAGGELAKNIQYF.

This clonotype was found many times. The V gene is TRBV27, the J gene TRBJ2-1; weak D call: TRBD2 (6 bases). The CDR3 is made up of 15 amino acids. Trimming stripped 5 bases from V and 8 bases from J, with 19 bases between. The germline V gene has CDR1 MNHEY and CDR2 SMNVEV (reference sequence). The CDR3 here is CASSPRLGLGDEQFF. The CDR3 DNA reads as TGTGCCAGCAGTCCCAGACTAGGGTTGGGCGATGAGCAGTTCTTC.

This chain connects TRBV21-1 to TRBJ2-7; TRBD1 was called by the table and not checked on the DNA. TRBV21-1 is a pseudogene. This CDR3 comprises 16 residues. CDR3 residues: CASLTSTGDSVYEQYF. The CDR3 region has the DNA TGTGCCAGCCTTACTTCGACAGGCGACAGCGTCTACGAGCAGTACTTC.

This clonotype was observed many times. The chain is built from TRBV7-9 and TRBJ2-3; D uncertain. There are 12 residues in the CDR3. Germline V lookup: CDR1 SEHNR, CDR2 FQNEAQ (reference sequence). The V end lost 5 bases, the J end lost 5 bases, and 8 bases lay between the germline ends. In DNA, the CDR3 is TGTGCCAGCAGCCCAAAGAAAGATACGCAGTATTTT. Protein sequence: CASSPKKDTQYF. Supplemented by reference TRBV7-9 and TRBJ2-3, the full variable domain reads DTGVSQNPRHKITKRGQNVTFRCDPISEHNRLYWYRQTLGQGPEFLTYFQNEAQLEKSRLLSDRFSAERPKGSFSTLEIQRTEQGDSAMYLCASSPKKDTQYFGPGTRLTVL.

The rearrangement uses TRBV28 and TRBJ2-2, with D perhaps TRBD1 (5 bases). Trimming stripped 4 bases from V and 0 bases from J, with 9 bases between. Germline lookup yields CDR1 MDHEN and CDR2 SYDVKM. The CDR3 runs 15 residues. CDR3 nucleotides: TGTGCCAGCAGTTCTATAGGGGCGAACACCGGGGAGCTGTTTTTT. This gives the protein CASSSIGANTGELFF.

The chain combines TRBV2 with TRBJ2-4, with D unresolved. The assigned J gene may be wrong: the sequence end matches TRBJ2-7 better. Germline V CDR1 and CDR2: SNHLY, FYNNEI. The CDR3 loop spans 14 amino acids. CDR3 nucleotides: TGTGCCAGCAGCGACGCTTGGGCACCCGACGAGCAGTACTTC. Its protein product is CASSDAWAPDEQYF.

V gene TRBV2 combines with J gene TRBJ2-5, with D perhaps assigned TRBD1 or TRBD2 (6 bases each). V dropped 1 base and J dropped 5 bases, with 11 bases sitting between them. The germline V gene encodes CDR1 SNHLY and CDR2 FYNNEI. The CDR3 contains 14 residues. CDR3 region: CASSEEGGGETQYF. The CDR3 coding sequence is TGTGCCAGCAGTGAAGAGGGGGGCGGTGAGACCCAGTACTTC.

This clonotype was seen a few times. This may be a read error, as it is one base from a much larger clone. The chain joins TRBV29-1 to TRBJ2-1, with 7 bases matching TRBD1. The J call is uncertain, as TRBJ2-7 better fits the DNA end. The CDR3 totals 13 residues. CDR1 and CDR2 from the germline V gene are SQVTM and ANQGSEA. CDR3 region: CSVGQGTVNEQYF. The CDR3, as DNA: TGCAGCGTTGGACAGGGAACGGTCAATGAGCAGTACTTC.

Many counts were recorded for this clonotype. Compared with germline, one end of the junction differs, possibly owing to a read error. The CDR3 sequence: CASSLAGSSTDTQYF. The CDR3, as DNA: TGTGCCAGCAGCTTAGCGGGCTCTAGCACAGATACGCAGTATTTT. The chain links TRBV5-1 to TRBJ2-3, with TRBD2 identical over 7 bases. Germline V CDR1 and CDR2: SGHRS, YFSETQ. This CDR3 is built from 15 residues.

The chain uses TRBV6-2 or TRBV6-3 and TRBJ2-7; a possible D gene is TRBD2 (5 bases). Germline lookup yields CDR1 MNHEY and CDR2 SVGEGT. Trimming shortened V by 7 bases and J by 4 bases, and 11 bases separated the two germline ends. The CDR3 consists of 12 residues. CDR3 sequence (DNA): TGTGCCAGCAACACTGAGGGATACGAGCAGTACTTC. Translated: CASNTEGYEQYF.

The V gene is TRBV7-9, the J gene TRBJ1-4, with a possible D match to TRBD1 (5 bases). Germline CDR1 and CDR2: SEHNR and FQNEAQ (reference sequence). The V gene lost 4 bases and the J gene lost 7 bases, with 13 bases spanning the gap. This CDR3 has 14 residues. This CDR3 is CASSSTGVGEKLFF. For the CDR3, the DNA is TGTGCCAGCAGCTCAACAGGTGTAGGTGAAAAACTGTTTTTT.